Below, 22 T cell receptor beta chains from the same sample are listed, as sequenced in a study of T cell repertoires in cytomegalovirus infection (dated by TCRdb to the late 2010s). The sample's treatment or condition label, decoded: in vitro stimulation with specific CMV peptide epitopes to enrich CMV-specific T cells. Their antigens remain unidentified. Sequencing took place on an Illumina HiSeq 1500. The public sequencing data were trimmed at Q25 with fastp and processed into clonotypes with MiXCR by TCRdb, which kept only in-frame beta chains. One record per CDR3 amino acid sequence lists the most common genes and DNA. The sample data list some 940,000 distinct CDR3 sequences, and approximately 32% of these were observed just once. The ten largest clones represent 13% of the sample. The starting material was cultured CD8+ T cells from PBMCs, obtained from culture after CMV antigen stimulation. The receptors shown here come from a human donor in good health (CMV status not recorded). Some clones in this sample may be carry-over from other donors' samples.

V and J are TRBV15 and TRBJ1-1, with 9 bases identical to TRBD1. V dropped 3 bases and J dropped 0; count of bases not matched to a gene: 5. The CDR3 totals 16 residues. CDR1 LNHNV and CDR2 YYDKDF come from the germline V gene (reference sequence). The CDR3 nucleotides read TGTGCCACCAGCAGGGACAGGGGTTTAATGAACACTGAAGCTTTCTTT. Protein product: CATSRDRGLMNTEAFF.

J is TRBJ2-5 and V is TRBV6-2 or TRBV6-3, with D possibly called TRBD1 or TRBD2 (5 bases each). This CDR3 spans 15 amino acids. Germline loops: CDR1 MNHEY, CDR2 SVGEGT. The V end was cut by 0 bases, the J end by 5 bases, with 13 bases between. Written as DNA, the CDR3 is TGTGCCAGCAGTTACTCACAGGTTCGGAGGGAGACCCAGTACTTC. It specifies CASSYSQVRRETQYF.

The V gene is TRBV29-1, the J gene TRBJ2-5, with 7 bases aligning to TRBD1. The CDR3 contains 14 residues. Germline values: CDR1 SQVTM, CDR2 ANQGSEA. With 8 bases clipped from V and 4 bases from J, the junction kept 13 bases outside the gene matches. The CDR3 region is CSSSYGDSGETQYF. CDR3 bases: TGCAGCTCGAGCTATGGGGACAGCGGAGAGACCCAGTACTTC.

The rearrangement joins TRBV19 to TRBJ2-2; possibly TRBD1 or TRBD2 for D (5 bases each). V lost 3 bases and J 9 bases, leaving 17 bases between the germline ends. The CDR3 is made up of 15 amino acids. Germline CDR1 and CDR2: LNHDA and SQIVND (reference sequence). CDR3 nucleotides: TGTGCCAGTAGTATCCGGGACGGCCCGACGCGGGAGCTGTTTTTT. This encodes CASSIRDGPTRELFF.

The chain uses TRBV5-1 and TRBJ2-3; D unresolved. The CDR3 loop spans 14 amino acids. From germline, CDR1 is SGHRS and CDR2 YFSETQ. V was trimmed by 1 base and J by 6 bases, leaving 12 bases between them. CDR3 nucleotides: TGCGCCAGCAGCTTGTGGGAAGACGCCGATACGCAGTATTTT. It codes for CASSLWEDADTQYF.

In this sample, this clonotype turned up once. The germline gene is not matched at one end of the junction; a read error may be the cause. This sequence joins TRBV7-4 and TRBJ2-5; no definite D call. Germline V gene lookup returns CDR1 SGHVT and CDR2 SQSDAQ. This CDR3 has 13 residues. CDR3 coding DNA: TGTGTCAGCAGCCCGAGTGCCCGAGAGACCCAGTACTTC. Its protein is CVSSPSARETQYF.

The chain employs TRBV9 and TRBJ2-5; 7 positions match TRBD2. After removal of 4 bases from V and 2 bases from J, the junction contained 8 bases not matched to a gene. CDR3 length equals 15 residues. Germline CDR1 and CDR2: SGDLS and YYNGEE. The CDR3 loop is CASSPGSSGQETQYF. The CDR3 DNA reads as TGTGCCAGCAGCCCGGGGTCTAGCGGTCAAGAGACCCAGTACTTC.

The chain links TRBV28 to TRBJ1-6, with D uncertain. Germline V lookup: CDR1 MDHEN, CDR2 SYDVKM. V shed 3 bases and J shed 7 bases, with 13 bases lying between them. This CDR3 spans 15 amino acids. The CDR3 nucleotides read TGTGCCAGCAGTTTTTACGGCCGACGCAATTCACCCCTCCACTTT. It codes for CASSFYGRRNSPLHF.

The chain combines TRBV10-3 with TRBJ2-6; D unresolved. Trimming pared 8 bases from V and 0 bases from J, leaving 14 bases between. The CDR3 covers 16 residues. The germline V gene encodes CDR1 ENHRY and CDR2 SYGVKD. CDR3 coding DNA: TGTGCCATCGAAAAAACAGACCTCTCTGGGGCCAACGTCCTGACTTTC. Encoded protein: CAIEKTDLSGANVLTF.

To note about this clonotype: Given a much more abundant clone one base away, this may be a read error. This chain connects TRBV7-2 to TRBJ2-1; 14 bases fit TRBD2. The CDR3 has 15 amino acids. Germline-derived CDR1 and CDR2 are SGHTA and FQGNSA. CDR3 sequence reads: CASSLGLAGGREQVF. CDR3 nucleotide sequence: TGTGCCAGCAGCTTAGGACTAGCGGGGGGGCGAGAGCAGGTCTTC.

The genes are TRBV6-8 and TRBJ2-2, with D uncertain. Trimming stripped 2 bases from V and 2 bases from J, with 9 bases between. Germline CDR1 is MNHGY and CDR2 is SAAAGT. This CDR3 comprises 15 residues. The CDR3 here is CASSYVSGNTGELFF. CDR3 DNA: TGTGCCAGCAGTTACGTTTCGGGTAACACCGGGGAGCTGTTTTTT.

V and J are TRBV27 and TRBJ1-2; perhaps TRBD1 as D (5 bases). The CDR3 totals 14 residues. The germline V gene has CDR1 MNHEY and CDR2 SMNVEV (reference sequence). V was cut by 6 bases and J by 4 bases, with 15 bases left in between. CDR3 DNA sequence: TGTGCCAGCAGGCGCCGGGACGGAATCTATGGCTACACCTTC. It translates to CASRRRDGIYGYTF.

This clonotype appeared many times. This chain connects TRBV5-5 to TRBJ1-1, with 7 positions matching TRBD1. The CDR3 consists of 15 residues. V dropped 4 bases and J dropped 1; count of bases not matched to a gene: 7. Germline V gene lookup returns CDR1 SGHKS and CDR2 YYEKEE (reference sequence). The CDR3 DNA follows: TGTGCCAGCAGCCAGGGGGACTCTGGGAACACTGAAGCTTTCTTT. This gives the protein CASSQGDSGNTEAFF.

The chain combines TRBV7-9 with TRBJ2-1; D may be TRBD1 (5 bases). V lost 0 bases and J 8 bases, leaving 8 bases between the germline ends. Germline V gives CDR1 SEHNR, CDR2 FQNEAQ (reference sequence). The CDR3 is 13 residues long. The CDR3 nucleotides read TGTGCCAGCAGCTTAGCGCTAGGGGATGAGCAGTTCTTC. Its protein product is CASSLALGDEQFF.

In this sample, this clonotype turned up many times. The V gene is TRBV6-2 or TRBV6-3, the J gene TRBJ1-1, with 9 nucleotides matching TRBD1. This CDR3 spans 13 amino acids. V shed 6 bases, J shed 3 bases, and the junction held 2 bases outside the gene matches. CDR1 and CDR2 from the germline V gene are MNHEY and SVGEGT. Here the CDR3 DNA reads TGTGCCAGCAGCCGGACAGGGGACACTGAAGCTTTCTTT. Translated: CASSRTGDTEAFF.

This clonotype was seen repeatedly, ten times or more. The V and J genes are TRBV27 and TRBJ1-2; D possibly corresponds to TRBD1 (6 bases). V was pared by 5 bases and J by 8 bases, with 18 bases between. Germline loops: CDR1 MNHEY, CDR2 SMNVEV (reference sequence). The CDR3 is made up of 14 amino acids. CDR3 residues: CASSPSTTGFGYTF. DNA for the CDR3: TGTGCCAGCAGTCCATCAACAACAGGGTTCGGCTACACCTTC.

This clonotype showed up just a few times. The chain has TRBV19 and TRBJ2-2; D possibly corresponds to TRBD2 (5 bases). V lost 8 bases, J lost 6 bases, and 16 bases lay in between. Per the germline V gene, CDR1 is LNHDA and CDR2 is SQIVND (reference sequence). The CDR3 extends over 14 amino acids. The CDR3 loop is CASGGLGKPGELFF. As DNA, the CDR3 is TGTGCCAGTGGTGGACTTGGGAAGCCCGGGGAGCTGTTTTTT.

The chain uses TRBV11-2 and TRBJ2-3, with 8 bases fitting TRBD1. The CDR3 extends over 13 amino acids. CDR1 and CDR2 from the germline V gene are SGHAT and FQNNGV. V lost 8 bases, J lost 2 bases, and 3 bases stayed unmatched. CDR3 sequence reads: CASRDRHTDTQYF. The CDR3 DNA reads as TGTGCCAGCCGGGACAGGCACACAGATACGCAGTATTTT. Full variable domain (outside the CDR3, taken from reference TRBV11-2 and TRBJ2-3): EAGVAQSPRYKIIEKRQSVAFWCNPISGHATLYWYQQILGQGPKLLIQFQNNGVVDDSQLPKDRFSAERLKGVDSTLKIQPAKLEDSAVYLCASRDRHTDTQYFGPGTRLTVL.

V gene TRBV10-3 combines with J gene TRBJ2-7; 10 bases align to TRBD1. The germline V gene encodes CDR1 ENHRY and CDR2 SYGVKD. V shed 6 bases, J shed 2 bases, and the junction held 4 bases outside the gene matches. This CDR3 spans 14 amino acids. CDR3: CAIRGTGDPYEQYF. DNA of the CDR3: TGTGCCATCAGAGGGACAGGGGATCCCTACGAGCAGTACTTC.

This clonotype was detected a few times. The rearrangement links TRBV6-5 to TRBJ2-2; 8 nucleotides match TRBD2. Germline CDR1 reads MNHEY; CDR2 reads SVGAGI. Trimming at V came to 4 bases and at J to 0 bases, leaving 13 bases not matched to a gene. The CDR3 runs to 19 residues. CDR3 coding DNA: TGTGCCAGCAGTTCGGACCCCCCCTTAGCGGGGCCGAACACCGGGGAGCTGTTTTTT. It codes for CASSSDPPLAGPNTGELFF.

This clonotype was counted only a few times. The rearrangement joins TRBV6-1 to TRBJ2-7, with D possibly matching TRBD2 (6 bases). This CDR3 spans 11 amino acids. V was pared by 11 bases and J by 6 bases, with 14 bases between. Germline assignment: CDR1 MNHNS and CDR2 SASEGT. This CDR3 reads CAVGGLAEQYF. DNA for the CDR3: TGTGCCGTCGGGGGATTAGCCGAGCAGTACTTC.

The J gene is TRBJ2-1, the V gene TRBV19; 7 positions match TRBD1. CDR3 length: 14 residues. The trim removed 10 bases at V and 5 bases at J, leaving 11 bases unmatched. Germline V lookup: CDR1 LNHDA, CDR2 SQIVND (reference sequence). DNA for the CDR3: TGTGCCACCTCACGCTACAGGGGCGACAATGAGCAGTTCTTC. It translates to CATSRYRGDNEQFF.